This is a list of T cell receptor beta chains from one sample in a study of T cells in Graves' hyperthyroidism and ophthalmopathy. Each CDR3 protein gets one entry after TCRdb re-called the multiplex PCR reads with MiXCR. The sample carries 340,000 or so distinct CDR3 sequences, around 16% recorded once. The source material was blood. The source is a man between 25 and 39 years old with Graves' hyperthyroidism. Each CDR3 is given without its conserved first and last residue. The order of the fields is V gene, clone size, CDR3 protein. A clone size is listed for some rows: how often the clone was seen (once, few, many), or a class if it is expanded.

>TRBV28|many
ASSGPGLADYYEQY
>TRBV5-8|-
ASSPLTGTDTQY
>TRBV5-6|-
ASTLSGANVLT
>TRBV19|few
ASWGGTSTDTQY
>TRBV6-1|-
ASSRGQFSYEQY
>TRBV14|-
ASSQDRGVVYNEQF
>TRBV6-1|many
ASSQTEAF
>TRBV5-5|-
ASSLPGVANEKLF
>TRBV2|many
ASSVRAGGPNEQF
>TRBV12-3/TRBV12-4|many
ASRRPENANTGELF
>TRBV7-9|few
ASSHHRIGSGSKQF
>TRBV11-3|many
ASSRWRGNDEQY
>TRBV5-5|many
ASSLSGQGNNEQY
>TRBV6-1|-
ASSERGDGANVLT
>TRBV27|many
ASRLYLGGNQPQH
>TRBV10-3|many
AISGGDSNQPQH
>TRBV28|many
ASREGGRANQPQH
>TRBV7-2|few
ASSSTARNEQF
>TRBV2|many
ASMINEKLF
>TRBV6-1|many
ASSTRQGARSEAF
>TRBV27|few
ASGGGVAALSYNEQF
>TRBV20-1|many
SAEGPRGSYEQY
>TRBV27|many
ASSTLAGGPSYNEQF
>TRBV18|many
ASSPRGQGTDTQY
>TRBV19|once
ASSMGQGNHQPQH
>TRBV11-1|many
ASSLDLPGTGLHEQF
>TRBV5-1|many
ASSPDGDYGYT
>TRBV28|many
ASSSRDVTYEQY
>TRBV24-1|-
ATSEAEDEQF
>TRBV20-1|many
SAENMETSGWGISSYNEQF
>TRBV2|-
ASEGRIQETQY
>TRBV6-5|few
ASSYSTRPYYGYT
>TRBV20-1|-
SAAGLAVIVEQF
>TRBV18|few
ASTSGTNSYEQC
>TRBV18|-
ASSQLFAGLAGGPHNEQF
>TRBV10-3|-
AISERNPGLHTGELF
>TRBV13|many
ASAWGYNEQF
>TRBV5-1|many
ASSLDRTTMNTEAF
>TRBV5-1|few
ASSLFGRAGDTQY
>TRBV12-3/TRBV12-4|once
ASSLSDRGRELF
>TRBV6-2/TRBV6-3|-
ASSPEGAGGLYNEQF
>TRBV6-1|many
ASSSVGGTGELF
>TRBV9|many
ASSERPVANTEAF
>TRBV28|-
ASSFGQAADTQY
>TRBV7-6|many
ASSLGTAYTGELF
>TRBV9|-
ASSVEGGAGYEQY
>TRBV19|-
ASSPSYFTEAF
>TRBV27|-
ASSRSEANYGYT
>TRBV12-3/TRBV12-4|-
ASSTDWDGTNTDTQY
>TRBV11-2|many
ASSLGRTSLNTGELF
>TRBV12-3/TRBV12-4|few
ASTPGGRNTGELF
>TRBV19|few
ASSPSTSRSSYEQY
>TRBV7-9|few
ASSFTRETGETQY
>TRBV12-3/TRBV12-4|few
ASSFLRGNEQF
>TRBV6-6|few
ASSYSGGNEKLF
>TRBV5-8|-
ASSNILAGGAQRYNEQF
>TRBV19|-
ASSIGGTGGANQPQH
>TRBV12-3/TRBV12-4|many
ASEDYNQPQH
>TRBV12-3/TRBV12-4|many
ASSFSDRGEQY